This entry is about one T cell receptor (beta chain). Its antigen remains undetermined. The species here is mouse, which means the gene names and germline sequences are mouse ones. The read is 1 residue too short to cover the CDR3 end, so that end is filled in from the germline J gene. This sample stems from a study of tissue T cells after allogeneic stem cell transplantation (dated by TCRdb to between 2021 and 2022). A note on the overall study: The study profiled TCR beta repertoires across many tissues from research autopsies of patients with and without GVHD, plus mouse models of GVHD. The human arm was conducted as a prospective observational study, and neither blinding nor randomization was performed. Results and caveats for the whole study, not just this receptor: The patient cohort was small and clinically heterogeneous, and sampling depth was acknowledged as a limitation. Only a few T cell clones appeared in more than one patient, yet motif-based clustering showed tissue-specific repertoire signatures that were shared between patients. In both patients and mice, only a limited portion of the TCR repertoire detected in tissues was captured by blood and spleen T cells. Within patients, how anatomically similar tissues were was a major factor shaping TCR repertoire composition, regardless of disease or transplant status. Which tissue TCRs were alloreactive or antigen-specific was not determined in the study, and some of the clones might have been host cells that persisted.

The germline V gene (reference sequence) gives CDR1 as SNHLY and CDR2 as FYNGKV. Germline trimming amounts to 3 bases on V and 3 bases on J, with 2 as the count of junction bases outside the gene matches. The CDR3 holds 14 amino acids from the cysteine to the phenylalanine. Of the CDR3's DNA, 39 bases were read; they are in frame from base 1. Sample time point, as interpreted from the label and publication: mouse harvest day 14 after allogeneic transplant. Each mouse graft consisted of 10^7 T-cell-depleted bone marrow cells plus 10^6 splenic CD5+ T cells and was given by tail vein injection. To model GVHD in mice, a major MHC-mismatch B6 (H2b) into BALB/c (H2d) model was used, and tissues were profiled at day 7 or 14. Mouse tissues and retro-orbital blood were harvested on day 7 or 14 post-transplant using separate sterile tools per animal; livers were flushed beforehand. Before genomic DNA isolation with the DNeasy Blood & Tissue Kit, mouse tissues were minced with razor blades in buffered saline.

Libraries were constructed by the immunoSEQ multiplex PCR assay. Adaptive Biotechnologies performed TCRbeta CDR3 sequencing at survey depth and reported CDR3 sequences, V/J genes, productive frequency, and template counts. Amplification of TCR beta CDR3 regions was performed from genomic DNA rather than from RNA. Processing in the source paper ran as follows. Jensen-Shannon divergence was used to quantify pairwise repertoire overlap between tissues, with a value of 1 meaning complete divergence and a value of 0 meaning identical repertoires. Tissues were grouped by single-linkage agglomerative hierarchical clustering of pairwise JSD values, and the clustering results were shown as dendrograms. GLIPH2 was applied to all patient samples using simulation_depth 1000, kmer_min_depth 3, and cdr3_length_cutoff 8, and only groups with more than two unique CDR3s were retained. A standardized tissue-overlap score was generated by extrapolating Jaccard GLIPH-group overlap across patients to a standard repertoire size of 1000 clones. Linear mixed-effect models, with tissue as a fixed effect and individual as a random effect, were used to test how diversity related to clinical or experimental variables. TCRdb took this table from immuneACCESS and kept in-frame rearrangements with V and J called. Such tables lack part of the clones; where checked against another copy, unresolved V genes explain under half of the gap, and the rest is unexplained. V and J calls and clone size are given by that table; D and trimming were obtained from the DNA. For this sample the table gives under 4,000 clones, of which about 52% were detected only once. 21% of the sample belongs to the ten largest clones.

This TCR came from a female BALB/c mouse given C57BL/6 T cells with graft-versus-host disease after an allogeneic hematopoietic cell transplant. The chain is assembled from TRBV3 and TRBJ1-3; 7 middle bases align to TRBD1. The specimen was gut tissue. The CDR3 protein: CASSFDRVGNTLYF. CDR3 DNA, as far as it was read: TGTGCCAGCAGCTTCGACAGGGTTGGAAATACGCTCTAT. The entire variable domain, with the stretches around the CDR3 drawn from the reference TRBV3 and TRBJ1-3 proteins, is GPKVLQIPSHQIIDMGQMVTLNCDPVSNHLYFYWYKQILGQQMEFLVNFYNGKVMEKSKLFKDQFSVERPDGSYFTLKIQPTALEDSAVYFCASSFDRVGNTLYFGEGSRLIVV.